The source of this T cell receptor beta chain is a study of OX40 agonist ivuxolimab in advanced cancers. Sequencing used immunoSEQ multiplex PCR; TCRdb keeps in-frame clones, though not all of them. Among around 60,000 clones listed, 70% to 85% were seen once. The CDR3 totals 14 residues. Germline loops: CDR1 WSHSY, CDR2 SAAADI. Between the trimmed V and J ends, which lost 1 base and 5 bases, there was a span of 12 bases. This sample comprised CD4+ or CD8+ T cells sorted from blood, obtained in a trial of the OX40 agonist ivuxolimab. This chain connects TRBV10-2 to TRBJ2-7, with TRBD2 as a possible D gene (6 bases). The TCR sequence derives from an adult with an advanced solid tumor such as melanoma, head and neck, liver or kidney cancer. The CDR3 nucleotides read TGCGCCAGCAGTGAGTTTAGACTAGTCCACGAGCAGTACTTC. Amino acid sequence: CASSEFRLVHEQYF.